This T cell receptor (beta chain) was sequenced for a study of blood T cell repertoires in COVID-19. On the study more broadly: Researchers got acute and convalescent COVID-19 samples from the United States, Italy and Spain. Sources were T cells, B-cell-depleted T cells, or PBMCs; the material itself was cDNA or gDNA.

The CDR3 contains 15 residues. Germline CDR1 reads MNHEY; CDR2 reads SMNVEV (reference sequence). V gave up 6 bases and J gave up 0 bases; unmatched junction bases: 5. Methods used by the authors: For nucleated cells, counts were estimated from reference gene primer amplification. Repertoires were generated with immunoSEQ multiplex PCR, while TCRdb's copy carries only in-frame clones and drops some. Clone size and V and J calls were adopted from that table, with D and trimming inferred from the DNA. This table holds 200,000 to 250,000 clones, roughly 88% found once. Sequencing was carried out using peripheral blood. This receptor was taken from a woman aged 40 to 49 who had recovered from COVID-19. The V call is TRBV27, the J call TRBJ1-3; TRBD1 matches at 7 bases. CDR3 DNA: TGTGCCAGCAGCCCGGACAGGCTCTCTGGAAACACCATATATTTT. Translating it yields CASSPDRLSGNTIYF.